Here is one TCR beta chain with its context. The antigen is not known. Libraries were made from TCR beta cDNA, and they carried unique molecular identifiers. Input populations of about 0.95 to 11 million T cells gave rise to 500,000 to 600,000 cDNA molecules. TCRdb itself ran the PCR reads through MiXCR, one entry per CDR3 protein. The data contain roughly 570,000 distinct CDR3 sequences, 30% to 40% of them singletons. This sample was taken from a study of post-analysis software for immune sequencing data. Study context: Patients with relapsing-remitting, secondary progressive and progressive-relapsing multiple sclerosis courses were all represented. Study outcomes and limitations: The five TRBV segments detected at higher frequency in patients than in controls included TRBV5-6, TRBV5-1 and TRBV20-1. Normalized Chao1 diversity in multiple sclerosis patients fell significantly below that of controls.

The CDR3 spans 14 residues. The germline gives CDR1 LGHNA, CDR2 YNFKEQ. Trimming removed 8 bases from V and 12 bases from J; junction bases left unmatched: 12. Sequencing input: blood. The V call is TRBV4-2, the J call TRBJ1-4, with 10 bases identical to TRBD1. This clonotype originated in a girl aged 2-17 years with multiple sclerosis. CDR3 nucleotide sequence: TGTGCCAGCGGCCCGACAGGGGGCCTTGAGGAACTGTTTTTT. Its translation: CASGPTGGLEELFF.